This T cell receptor beta chain is drawn from a study of PD-1 blockade in classical Hodgkin lymphoma. As for the study in general: A 3 mg/kg intravenous dose of nivolumab was received by patients every 2 weeks.

Assay used: immunoSEQ multiplex PCR; TCRdb lists only in-frame clones, some missing. This repertoire shows 16,000 or so clones, 70% to 90% found once; its top ten account for 1%. General study points: There was a significant rise in CD4+ TCR diversity by C4D1, with no such rise for CD8+.

Points on this clone: Its specificity is not known.

CDR3 length: 12 residues. Per germline, CDR1 SGDLS and CDR2 YYNGEE. Trimming took 4 bases from V and 1 from J, leaving 5 bases between them. Brentuximab vedotin exposure varied, and every patient relapsed after autologous stem cell transplantation. Isolation of CD4+ T cells from thawed PBMCs was performed by magnetic negative selection. The receptor was isolated from a human donor with classical Hodgkin lymphoma. The input for sequencing was CD4+ T cells from blood, taken at baseline. The chain has TRBV9 and TRBJ2-5; unclear D gene. The CDR3 nucleotides read TGTGCCAGCAGCCGAAGCCAAGAGACCCAGTACTTC. As protein: CASSRSQETQYF. Drawing the rest from reference TRBV9 and TRBJ2-5, the complete variable domain is DSGVTQTPKHLITATGQRVTLRCSPRSGDLSVYWYQQSLDQGLQFLIQYYNGEERAKGNILERFSAQQFPDLHSELNLSSLELGDSALYFCASSRSQETQYFGPGTRLLVL.